This TCR beta chain is from a study of blood T cell repertoires in COVID-19 (TCRdb year 2020). In the study overall: Samples from collaborators originated in the United States, Italy and Spain and spanned both the acute and convalescent phases of COVID-19. The repertoires were released in a freely available public database meant as a resource for research on the immune response to SARS-CoV-2. Where available, HLA class I and class II types were taken from metadata supplied by the sample provider and were not determined by assay-based typing. The sample metadata nearly always contained a de-identified subject ID, COVID-19 status, age in years and sex. The prospective study material was composed of cDNA or gDNA derived from T cells, B-cell-depleted T cells, or PBMCs. Samples were obtained from the ongoing ImmuneRACE study (first 160 participants) and from 1,200 or so subjects provided by 6 global collaborators. Deeply sampled blood TCRbeta repertoires from subjects exposed to, actively infected with, or recovered from COVID-19 were included in the dataset.

The collaborating institutions used their own protocols to collect whole blood in K2EDTA tubes. For TCRbeta analysis, collaborators shipped samples in one of three forms: frozen whole blood, isolated PBMCs, or DNA extracted from either of those sample types. The immunoSEQ Assay, a bias-controlled multiplex PCR, was used to amplify TCRbeta CDR3 regions from genomic DNA. As for the original processing: Nucleated cell counts per sample were estimated from amplification of reference gene primers within the assay. To quantify the absolute abundance of each unique TCRbeta CDR3 rearrangement, sequence reads were collapsed and filtered. For each sample, productive Simpson clonality was calculated as the square root of Simpson's diversity index over productive rearrangements. TCRdb provides this immuneACCESS table in a form limited to in-frame rearrangements. Some clones are lacking; in checked studies, under half of them reflect an unresolved V gene, and why the rest are absent is not known. That table is the source of V, J and clone size, and D and trimming were worked out from the DNA. The sample profile shows some 120,000 clones; around 89% of them were found once. The ten largest clones capture 28% of the sample.

As regards this clone: Its antigen is unknown. The CDR3 ends on some other residue instead of the conserved phenylalanine or tryptophan, so this is likely a read error.

Broader findings and caveats from the paper: Clinical and demographic metadata were provided uncurated, with the amount varying by source and participant.

The CDR3 adds up to 16 amino acids, both ends counted. The entry retains the CDR3 DNA only, 48 bases that are in frame from base 1. Clipping removes 4 bases from V and 3 bases from J, with 10 as the unmatched junction base count. CDR1 MNHEY and CDR2 SVGAGI are derived from the germline V gene. The chain is made from TRBV6-5 and TRBJ1-2; TRBD1 matches 8 bases in the middle. Source material: peripheral blood. This TCR was recovered from a man between 65 and 85 years old with active or convalescent COVID-19. Read as DNA, the sequence is TGTGCCAGCAGTTTCGCCGGGACAGGAGACTACTATGGCTACACCTCC. Translated, it gives CASSFAGTGDYYGYTS.